These T cell receptor beta chains were read from a single sample in a study of OX40 agonist ivuxolimab in advanced cancers. The protocol was immunoSEQ multiplex PCR, while the TCRdb copy is restricted to in-frame clones and leaves out a portion. The table includes tens of thousands of clones, 80% to 90% detected once. This specimen was CD4+ or CD8+ T cells sorted from blood, taken in a trial of the OX40 agonist ivuxolimab. Receptors originate from an adult with an advanced solid tumor such as melanoma, head and neck, liver or kidney cancer. The CDR3 runs from the conserved cysteine through the conserved F or W. The order of the fields is V gene, clone size, D gene, J gene, CDR3 protein, CDR3 DNA. D genes are given only for firm matches. Clone size is stated in some rows and not others, as once, few, many or a class when expanded.

V: TRBV5-1; size: -; D: TRBD2; J: TRBJ2-3; CDR3: CASSLGQLAGGSTDTQYF; DNA: TGCGCCAGCAGCTTGGGGCAACTCGCGGGAGGGAGCACAGATACGCAGTATTTT
V: TRBV19; size: once; D: -; J: TRBJ2-3; CDR3: CASSLWRAPDTQYF; DNA: TGTGCCAGTAGTCTCTGGAGGGCCCCAGATACGCAGTATTTT
V: TRBV15; size: -; D: -; J: TRBJ1-3; CDR3: CATSTRKSSGNTIYF; DNA: TGTGCCACCAGCACCCGGAAGAGCTCTGGAAACACCATATATTTT
V: TRBV10-3; size: -; D: -; J: TRBJ2-1; CDR3: CAISEYNIEQFF; DNA: TGTGCCATCAGTGAGTATAATATTGAGCAGTTCTTC
V: TRBV6-5; size: -; D: -; J: TRBJ2-6; CDR3: CASSYQGSSGANVLTF; DNA: TGTGCCAGCAGTTATCAGGGGAGCTCTGGGGCCAACGTCCTGACTTTC
V: TRBV28; size: -; D: -; J: TRBJ2-1; CDR3: CASNLLPGNNEQFF; DNA: TGTGCCAGCAACCTGCTCCCAGGGAACAATGAGCAGTTCTTC
V: TRBV11-3; size: few; D: -; J: TRBJ2-3; CDR3: CASSLGSGTVTDTQYF; DNA: TGTGCCAGCAGCTTAGGATCCGGGACTGTCACAGATACGCAGTATTTT
V: TRBV27; size: -; D: -; J: TRBJ2-1; CDR3: CASSLTGSAYNEQFF; DNA: TGTGCCAGCAGTTTAACGGGAAGCGCCTACAATGAGCAGTTCTTC
V: TRBV7-6; size: -; D: -; J: TRBJ2-7; CDR3: CASSLAEGASYEQYF; DNA: TGTGCCAGCAGCTTAGCGGAGGGGGCCTCCTACGAGCAGTACTTC
V: TRBV5-1; size: -; D: -; J: TRBJ2-2; CDR3: CASSRTEMNTGELFF; DNA: TGCGCCAGCAGCCGGACGGAGATGAACACCGGGGAGCTGTTTTTT
V: TRBV30; size: -; D: -; J: TRBJ2-3; CDR3: CAWSEGLLTQYF; DNA: TGTGCCTGGAGTGAGGGACTCCTTACGCAGTATTTT
V: TRBV5-1; size: -; D: -; J: TRBJ1-1; CDR3: CASSSHYRDNTEAFF; DNA: TGCGCCAGCAGCTCCCATTACAGGGACAACACTGAAGCTTTCTTT
V: TRBV19; size: -; D: TRBD2; J: TRBJ2-4; CDR3: CASSPFGTTQNIQYF; DNA: TGTGCCAGTAGTCCTTTCGGGACTACCCAAAACATTCAGTACTTC
V: TRBV11-2; size: -; D: -; J: TRBJ2-6; CDR3: CASSLAISIFASGANVLTF; DNA: TGTGCCAGCAGCTTAGCTATTTCCATTTTCGCCTCTGGGGCCAACGTCCTGACTTTC
V: TRBV11-3; size: few; D: -; J: TRBJ2-2; CDR3: CASSLGLHTGELFF; DNA: TGTGCCAGCAGCTTGGGACTTCACACCGGGGAGCTGTTTTTT
V: TRBV27; size: -; D: TRBD2; J: TRBJ2-1; CDR3: CASSSSSGRTYNEQFF; DNA: TGTGCCAGCAGTTCCTCAAGCGGGAGGACGTACAATGAGCAGTTCTTC
V: TRBV2; size: -; D: -; J: TRBJ2-3; CDR3: CASSSYGPNTDTQYF; DNA: TGTGCCAGCAGTTCCTACGGGCCCAACACAGATACGCAGTATTTT
V: TRBV7-9; size: -; D: -; J: TRBJ2-1; CDR3: CASSDYGQPENEQFF; DNA: TGTGCCAGCAGCGACTACGGACAGCCCGAGAATGAGCAGTTCTTC
V: TRBV7-3; size: -; D: -; J: TRBJ1-1; CDR3: CASSLSRNTEAFF; DNA: TGTGCCAGCAGCTTATCCAGGAACACTGAAGCTTTCTTT
V: TRBV5-1; size: -; D: TRBD1; J: TRBJ1-3; CDR3: CASSFTGTGGNTIYF; DNA: TGCGCCAGCAGCTTTACCGGGACAGGGGGAAACACCATATATTTT
V: TRBV7-2; size: -; D: TRBD1; J: TRBJ1-2; CDR3: CASSLEYRGGGYTF; DNA: TGTGCCAGCAGCTTAGAATACAGGGGTGGTGGCTACACCTTC
V: TRBV5-1; size: -; D: -; J: TRBJ1-1; CDR3: CASSLADTEAFF; DNA: TGCGCCAGCAGCTTGGCAGATACTGAAGCTTTCTTT
V: TRBV19; size: -; D: TRBD2; J: TRBJ2-1; CDR3: CASSTSGTTHNEQFF; DNA: TGTGCCAGTAGTACTTCCGGGACTACCCACAATGAGCAGTTCTTC
V: TRBV7-2; size: -; D: TRBD2; J: TRBJ2-3; CDR3: CASSSGPAGSTDTQYF; DNA: TGTGCCAGCAGCTCGGGACCAGCGGGAAGCACAGATACGCAGTATTTT
V: TRBV27; size: -; D: -; J: TRBJ1-1; CDR3: CASRRGSGLNTEAFF; DNA: TGTGCCAGCAGGAGGGGATCTGGACTTAACACTGAAGCTTTCTTT
V: TRBV11-1; size: -; D: -; J: TRBJ2-5; CDR3: CASSFNDIVGETQYF; DNA: TGTGCCAGCAGCTTTAATGATATTGTTGGGGAGACCCAGTACTTC
V: TRBV23-1; size: few; D: -; J: TRBJ1-5; CDR3: CASSSYLGESNQPQHF; DNA: TGCGCCAGCAGTAGTTACCTGGGAGAGAGCAATCAGCCCCAGCATTTT
V: TRBV4-1; size: -; D: TRBD2; J: TRBJ2-3; CDR3: CASSQPRLAGDVDTQYF; DNA: TGCGCCAGCAGCCAACCCCGACTAGCGGGAGATGTAGATACGCAGTATTTT
V: TRBV9; size: -; D: -; J: TRBJ2-7; CDR3: CASSVSGASYEQYF; DNA: TGTGCCAGCAGCGTATCAGGGGCCTCGTACGAGCAGTACTTC
V: TRBV4-1; size: -; D: -; J: TRBJ1-2; CDR3: CASTLDGDYGYTF; DNA: TGCGCCAGCACCCTAGATGGAGACTATGGCTACACCTTC
V: TRBV11-2; size: once; D: -; J: TRBJ1-1; CDR3: CASSLVGTGTQGLYTEAFF; DNA: TGTGCCAGCAGCTTAGTAGGGACCGGGACACAGGGCTTGTACACTGAAGCTTTCTTT
V: TRBV5-4; size: few; D: TRBD1; J: TRBJ1-1; CDR3: CASSSGTGSNTEAFF; DNA: TGTGCCAGCAGCTCGGGGACAGGGTCGAACACTGAAGCTTTCTTT
V: TRBV7-9; size: few; D: TRBD1; J: TRBJ1-2; CDR3: CASSPRDRVVGGYTF; DNA: TGTGCCAGCAGCCCGAGGGACAGGGTTGTAGGTGGCTACACCTTC
V: TRBV18; size: -; D: -; J: TRBJ1-2; CDR3: CASSLQLSDGYTF; DNA: TGTGCCAGCTCACTCCAGCTCTCGGACGGCTACACCTTC
V: TRBV5-1; size: -; D: -; J: TRBJ1-4; CDR3: CASSRQLSTNEKLFF; DNA: TGCGCCAGCAGCAGACAGTTATCAACTAATGAAAAACTGTTTTTT